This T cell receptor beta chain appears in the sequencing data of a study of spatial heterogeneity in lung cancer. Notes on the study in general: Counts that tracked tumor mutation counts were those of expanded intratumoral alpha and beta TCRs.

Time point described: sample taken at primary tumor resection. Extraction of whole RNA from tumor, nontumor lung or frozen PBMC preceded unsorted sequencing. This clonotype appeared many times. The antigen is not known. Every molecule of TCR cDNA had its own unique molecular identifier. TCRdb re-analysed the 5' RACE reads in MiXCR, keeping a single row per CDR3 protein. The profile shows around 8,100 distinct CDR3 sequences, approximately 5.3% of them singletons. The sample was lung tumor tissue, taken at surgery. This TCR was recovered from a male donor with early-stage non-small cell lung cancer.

CDR3 residues: CSVHRGALRAQYF. The CDR3 region has the DNA TGCAGTGTTCATCGCGGGGCTTTGAGGGCCCAGTACTTC. The rearrangement joins TRBV20-1 to TRBJ2-5, with D possibly being TRBD2 (6 bases). There are 13 residues in the CDR3. The ends were cut back, 7 bases at V and 9 bases at J, with 21 bases in the middle. CDR1 is DFQATT and CDR2 is SNEGSKA in the germline V gene (reference sequence).